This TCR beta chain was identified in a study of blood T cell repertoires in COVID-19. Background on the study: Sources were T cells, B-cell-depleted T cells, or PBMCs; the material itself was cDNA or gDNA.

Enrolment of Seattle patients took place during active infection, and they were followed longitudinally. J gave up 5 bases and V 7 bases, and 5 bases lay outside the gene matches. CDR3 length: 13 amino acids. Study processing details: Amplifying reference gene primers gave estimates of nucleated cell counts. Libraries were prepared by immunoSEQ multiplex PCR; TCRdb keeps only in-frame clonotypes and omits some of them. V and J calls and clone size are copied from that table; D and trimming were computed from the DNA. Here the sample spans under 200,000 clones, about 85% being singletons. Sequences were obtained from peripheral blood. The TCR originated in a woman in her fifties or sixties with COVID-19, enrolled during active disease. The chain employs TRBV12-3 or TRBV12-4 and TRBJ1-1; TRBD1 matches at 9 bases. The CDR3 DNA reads TGTGCCAGCACCTGGGACAGGGATACTGAAGCTTTCTTT. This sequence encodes CASTWDRDTEAFF.